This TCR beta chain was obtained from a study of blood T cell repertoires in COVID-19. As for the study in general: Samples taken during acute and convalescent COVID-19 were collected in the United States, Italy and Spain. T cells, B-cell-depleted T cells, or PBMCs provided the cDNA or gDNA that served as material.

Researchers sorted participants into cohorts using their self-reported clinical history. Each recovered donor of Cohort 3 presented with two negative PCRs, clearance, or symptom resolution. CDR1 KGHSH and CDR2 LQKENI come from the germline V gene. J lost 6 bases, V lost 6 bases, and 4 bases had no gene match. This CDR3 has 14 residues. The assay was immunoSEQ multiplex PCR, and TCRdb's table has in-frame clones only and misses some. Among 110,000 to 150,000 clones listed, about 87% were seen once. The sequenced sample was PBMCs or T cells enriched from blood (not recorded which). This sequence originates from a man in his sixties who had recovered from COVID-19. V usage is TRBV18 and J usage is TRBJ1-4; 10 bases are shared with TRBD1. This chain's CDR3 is CASSPGTGDEKLFF. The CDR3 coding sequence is TGTGCCAGCTCCCCCGGGACAGGGGATGAAAAACTGTTTTTT.